The T cell receptor (beta chain) under discussion was sequenced for a study of T cell repertoires in cytomegalovirus infection. As to this clonotype: The antigen is undetermined.

TCRdb reprocessed the reads via MiXCR and lists one record per CDR3 protein. The data show about 700,000 distinct CDR3 sequences, around 30% seen once. This TCR derives from a human donor in good health (CMV status not recorded). Some clones in this sample may be carry-over from other donors' samples. The sample consisted of cultured PBMCs, taken from culture after CMV antigen stimulation.

CDR3 coding DNA: TGTGCCAGCACAGGAGTGGGCAGGGGAAACCACGAGCAGTACTTC. The encoded protein is CASTGVGRGNHEQYF. The chain couples TRBV6-5 to TRBJ2-7, with D perhaps TRBD1 (6 bases). Germline loops: CDR1 MNHEY, CDR2 SVGAGI. V was pared by 7 bases and J by 5 bases, with 21 bases between. This CDR3 spans 15 amino acids.